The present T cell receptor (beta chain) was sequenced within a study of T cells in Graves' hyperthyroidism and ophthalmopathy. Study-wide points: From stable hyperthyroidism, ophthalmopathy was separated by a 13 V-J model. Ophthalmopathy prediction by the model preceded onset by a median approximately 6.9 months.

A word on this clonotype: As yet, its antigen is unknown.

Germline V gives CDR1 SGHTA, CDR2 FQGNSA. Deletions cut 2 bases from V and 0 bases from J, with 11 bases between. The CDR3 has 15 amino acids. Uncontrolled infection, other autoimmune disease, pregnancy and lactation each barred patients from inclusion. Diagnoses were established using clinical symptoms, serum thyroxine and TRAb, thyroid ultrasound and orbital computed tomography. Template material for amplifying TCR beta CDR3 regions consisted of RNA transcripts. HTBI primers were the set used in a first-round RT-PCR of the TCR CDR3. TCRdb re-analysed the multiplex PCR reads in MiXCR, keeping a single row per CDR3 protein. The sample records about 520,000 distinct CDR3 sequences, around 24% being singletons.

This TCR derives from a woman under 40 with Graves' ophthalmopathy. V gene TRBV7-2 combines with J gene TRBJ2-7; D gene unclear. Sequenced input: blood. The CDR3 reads CASSLNDGSSYEQYF. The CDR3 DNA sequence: TGTGCCAGCAGCTTAAACGACGGAAGCTCCTACGAGCAGTACTTC.